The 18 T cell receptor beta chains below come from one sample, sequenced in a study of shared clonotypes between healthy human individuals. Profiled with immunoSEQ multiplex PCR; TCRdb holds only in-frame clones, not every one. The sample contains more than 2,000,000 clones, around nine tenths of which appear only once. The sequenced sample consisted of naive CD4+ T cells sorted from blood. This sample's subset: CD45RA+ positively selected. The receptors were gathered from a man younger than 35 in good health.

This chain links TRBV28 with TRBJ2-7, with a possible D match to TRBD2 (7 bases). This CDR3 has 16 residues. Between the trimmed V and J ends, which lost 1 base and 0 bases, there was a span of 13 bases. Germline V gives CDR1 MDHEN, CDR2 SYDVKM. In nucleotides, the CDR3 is TGTGCCAGCAGTTTATCCGGCGGGGGCCCCTCCTACGAGCAGTACTTC. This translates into CASSLSGGGPSYEQYF.

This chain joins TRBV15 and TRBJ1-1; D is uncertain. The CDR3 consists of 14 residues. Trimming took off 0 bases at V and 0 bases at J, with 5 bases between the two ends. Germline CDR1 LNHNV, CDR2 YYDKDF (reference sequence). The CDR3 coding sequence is TGTGCCACCAGCAGAGATACCATGAACACTGAAGCTTTCTTT. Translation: CATSRDTMNTEAFF.

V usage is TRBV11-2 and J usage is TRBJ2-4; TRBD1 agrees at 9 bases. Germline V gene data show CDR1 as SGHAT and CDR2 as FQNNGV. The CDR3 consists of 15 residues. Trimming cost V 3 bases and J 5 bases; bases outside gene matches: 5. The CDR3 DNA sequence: TGTGCCAGCAGCTTCACAGGGGGCAAGGAAAACATTCAGTACTTC. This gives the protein CASSFTGGKENIQYF. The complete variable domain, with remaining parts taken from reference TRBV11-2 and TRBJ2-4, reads EAGVAQSPRYKIIEKRQSVAFWCNPISGHATLYWYQQILGQGPKLLIQFQNNGVVDDSQLPKDRFSAERLKGVDSTLKIQPAKLEDSAVYLCASSFTGGKENIQYFGAGTRLSVL.

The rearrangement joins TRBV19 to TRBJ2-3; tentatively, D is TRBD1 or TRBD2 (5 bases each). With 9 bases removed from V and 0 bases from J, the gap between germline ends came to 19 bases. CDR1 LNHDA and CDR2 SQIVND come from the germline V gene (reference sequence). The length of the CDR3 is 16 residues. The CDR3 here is CASQHRDRPSTDTQYF. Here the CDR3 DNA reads TGTGCCAGCCAACACCGGGACCGACCTAGCACAGATACGCAGTATTTT.

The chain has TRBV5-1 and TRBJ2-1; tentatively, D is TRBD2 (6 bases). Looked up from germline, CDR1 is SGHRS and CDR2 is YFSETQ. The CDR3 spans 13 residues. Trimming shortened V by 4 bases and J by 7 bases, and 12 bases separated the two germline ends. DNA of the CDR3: TGCGCCAGCAGCCTGACTAGTGAGAATGAGCAGTTCTTC. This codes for CASSLTSENEQFF.

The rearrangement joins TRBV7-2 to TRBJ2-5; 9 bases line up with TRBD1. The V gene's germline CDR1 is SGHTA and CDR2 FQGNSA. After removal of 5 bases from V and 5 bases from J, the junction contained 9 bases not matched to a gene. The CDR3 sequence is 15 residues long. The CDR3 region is CASSQDRDRVETQYF. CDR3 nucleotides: TGTGCCAGCAGCCAGGACCGGGACAGGGTTGAGACCCAGTACTTC.

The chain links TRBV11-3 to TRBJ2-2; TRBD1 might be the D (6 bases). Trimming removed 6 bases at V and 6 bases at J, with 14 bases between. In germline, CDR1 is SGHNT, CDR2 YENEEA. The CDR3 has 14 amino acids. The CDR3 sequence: CASRSRGGSGELFF. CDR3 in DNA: TGTGCCAGCAGATCAAGAGGGGGTTCCGGGGAGCTGTTTTTT. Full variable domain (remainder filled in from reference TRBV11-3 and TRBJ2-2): EAGVVQSPRYKIIEKKQPVAFWCNPISGHNTLYWYLQNLGQGPELLIRYENEEAVDDSQLPKDRFSAERLKGVDSTLKIQPAELGDSAVYLCASRSRGGSGELFFGEGSRLTVL.

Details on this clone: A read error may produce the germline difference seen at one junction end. The CDR3 DNA follows: TGTGCCAGCACCTTAGCGGGCCCCTCTGGGGCCAACGTCCTGACTTTC. Translating it yields CASTLAGPSGANVLTF. The genes are TRBV7-9 and TRBJ2-6; 7 bases fit TRBD2. The CDR3 covers 16 residues. Germline V gene data show CDR1 as SEHNR and CDR2 as FQNEAQ (reference sequence).

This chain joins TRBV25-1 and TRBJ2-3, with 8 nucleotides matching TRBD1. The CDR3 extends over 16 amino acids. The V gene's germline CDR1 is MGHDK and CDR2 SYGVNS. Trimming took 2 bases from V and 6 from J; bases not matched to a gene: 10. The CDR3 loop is CASSERFAGGLDTQYF. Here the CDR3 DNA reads TGTGCCAGCAGTGAAAGGTTTGCAGGGGGCCTGGATACGCAGTATTTT.

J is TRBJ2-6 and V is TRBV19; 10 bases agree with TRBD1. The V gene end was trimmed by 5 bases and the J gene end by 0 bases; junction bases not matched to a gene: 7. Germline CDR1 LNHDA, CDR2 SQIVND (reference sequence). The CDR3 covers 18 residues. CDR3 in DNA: TGTGCCAGTAGTTCAGCCGGGACAGGGGTCTCTGGGGCCAACGTCCTGACTTTC. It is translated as CASSSAGTGVSGANVLTF.

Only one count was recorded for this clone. CDR3 loop: CASSPGLKETQYF. The CDR3 DNA is TGTGCCAGCAGCCCGGGACTAAAAGAGACCCAGTACTTC. The chain employs TRBV11-2 and TRBJ2-5, with 7 bases that match TRBD2. CDR3 length: 13 amino acids. The V gene end was trimmed by 5 bases and the J gene end by 3 bases; junction bases not matched to a gene: 3. CDR1 is SGHAT and CDR2 is FQNNGV in the germline V gene.

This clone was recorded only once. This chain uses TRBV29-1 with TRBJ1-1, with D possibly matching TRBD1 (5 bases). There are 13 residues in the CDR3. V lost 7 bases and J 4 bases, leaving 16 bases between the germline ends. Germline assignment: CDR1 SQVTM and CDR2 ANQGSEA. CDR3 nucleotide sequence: TGCAGCGCCTGGGCCGGGGGGGGCACTGAAGCTTTCTTT. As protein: CSAWAGGGTEAFF. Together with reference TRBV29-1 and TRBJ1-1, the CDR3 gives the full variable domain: SAVISQKPSRDICQRGTSLTIQCQVDSQVTMMFWYRQQPGQSLTLIATANQGSEATYESGFVIDKFPISRPNLTFSTLTVSNMSPEDSSIYLCSAWAGGGTEAFFGQGTRLTVV.

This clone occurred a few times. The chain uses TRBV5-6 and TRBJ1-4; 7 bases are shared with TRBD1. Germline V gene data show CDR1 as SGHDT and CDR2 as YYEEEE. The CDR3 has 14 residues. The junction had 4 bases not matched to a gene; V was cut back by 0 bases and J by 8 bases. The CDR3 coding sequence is TGTGCCAGCAGCTTGGGAACAGGGGACGAAAAACTGTTTTTT. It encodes CASSLGTGDEKLFF. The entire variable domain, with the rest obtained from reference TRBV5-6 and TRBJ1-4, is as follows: DAGVTQSPTHLIKTRGQQVTLRCSPKSGHDTVSWYQQALGQGPQFIFQYYEEEERQRGNFPDRFSGHQFPNYSSELNVNALLLGDSALYLCASSLGTGDEKLFFGSGTQLSVL.

The CDR3 sequence: CASSPREGMDEQYF. The CDR3 DNA follows: TGTGCCAGCTCACCAAGGGAGGGGATGGACGAGCAGTACTTC. This chain links TRBV18 with TRBJ2-7; 7 bases map to TRBD2. CDR3 size: 14 residues. V lost 2 bases to trimming and J lost 5 bases; unmatched junction nucleotides: 6. The germline CDR1 and CDR2 sequences are KGHSH and LQKENI. Full variable domain (remainder filled in from reference TRBV18 and TRBJ2-7): NAGVMQNPRHLVRRRGQEARLRCSPMKGHSHVYWYRQLPEEGLKFMVYLQKENIIDESGMPKERFSAEFPKEGPSILRIQQVVRGDSAAYFCASSPREGMDEQYFGPGTRLTVT.

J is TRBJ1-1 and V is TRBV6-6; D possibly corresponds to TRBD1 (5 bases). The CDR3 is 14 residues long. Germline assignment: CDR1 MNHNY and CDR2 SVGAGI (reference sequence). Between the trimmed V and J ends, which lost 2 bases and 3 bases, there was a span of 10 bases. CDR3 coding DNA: TGTGCCAGCAGTTACCTCAGAGGGGACACTGAAGCTTTCTTT. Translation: CASSYLRGDTEAFF.

The CDR3 region is CASSDVGGVSYEQYF. CDR3 DNA sequence: TGTGCCAGCAGTGATGTTGGAGGGGTCTCCTACGAGCAGTACTTC. V is TRBV25-1 and J is TRBJ2-7, with D tentatively TRBD2 (6 bases). Trimming left V 3 bases short and J 0 bases short, with 12 bases between. The CDR3 consists of 15 residues. CDR1 MGHDK and CDR2 SYGVNS come from the germline V gene.

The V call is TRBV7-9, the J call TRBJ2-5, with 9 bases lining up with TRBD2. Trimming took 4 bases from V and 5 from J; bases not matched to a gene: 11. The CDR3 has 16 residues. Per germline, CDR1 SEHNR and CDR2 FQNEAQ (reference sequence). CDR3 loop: CASSSTRGRGRETQYF. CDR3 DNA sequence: TGTGCCAGCAGCTCTACCCGCGGGAGGGGTAGGGAGACCCAGTACTTC.

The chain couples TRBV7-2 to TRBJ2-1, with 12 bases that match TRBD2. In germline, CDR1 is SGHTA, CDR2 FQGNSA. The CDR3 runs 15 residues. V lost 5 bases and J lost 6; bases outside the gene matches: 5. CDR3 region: CASSPRLAGANEQFF. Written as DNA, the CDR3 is TGTGCCAGCAGCCCTCGACTAGCGGGAGCCAATGAGCAGTTCTTC. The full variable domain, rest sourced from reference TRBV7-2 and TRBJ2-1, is GAGVSQSPSNKVTEKGKDVELRCDPISGHTALYWYRQSLGQGLEFLIYFQGNSAPDKSGLPSDRFSAERTGGSVSTLTIQRTQQEDSAVYLCASSPRLAGANEQFFGPGTRLTVL.